A single sample is the source of the 7 T cell receptor beta chains below, sequenced in a study of blood T cell repertoires in COVID-19. Sequenced by immunoSEQ multiplex PCR; TCRdb stores in-frame clones only, minus some. The table records 75,000 to 100,000 clones, around nine tenths of them present only once. Sample: peripheral blood. Receptor source: a man in his 60s with acute or convalescent COVID-19.

This rearrangement joins TRBV19 to TRBJ1-5, with unresolved D. This CDR3 comprises 12 residues. The V gene lost 6 bases and the J gene lost 7 bases, with 10 bases spanning the gap. CDR1 is LNHDA, CDR2 SQIVND, per germline (reference sequence). CDR3 in amino acids: CASREALQPQHF. The CDR3 DNA reads as TGTGCCAGTAGAGAGGCCCTCCAGCCCCAGCATTTT.

The V call is TRBV7-2, the J call TRBJ2-1, with 15 bases that match TRBD2. The CDR3 is 16 residues long. Trimming removed 4 bases from V and 9 bases from J; junction bases left unmatched: 7. The germline V gene encodes CDR1 SGHTA and CDR2 FQGNSA. Here the CDR3 reads CASSSRTSGGAVEQFF. The CDR3 coding sequence is TGTGCCAGCAGCTCTCGGACTAGCGGGGGGGCTGTTGAGCAGTTCTTC.

The chain recombines TRBV5-4 with TRBJ2-7; TRBD1 agrees at 10 bases. Losses at the gene ends were 4 bases for V and 4 bases for J; bases not matched to a gene: 5. Germline-derived CDR1 and CDR2 are SGHNT and YYREEE (reference sequence). CDR3 length: 14 residues. The CDR3 nucleotides read TGTGCCAGCAGCACGACAGGGGGCAATTACGAGCAGTACTTC. The encoded protein is CASSTTGGNYEQYF. The whole variable domain, filled in from reference TRBV5-4 and TRBJ2-7, reads ETGVTQSPTHLIKTRGQQVTLRCSSQSGHNTVSWYQQALGQGPQFIFQYYREEENGRGNFPPRFSGLQFPNYSSELNVNALELDDSALYLCASSTTGGNYEQYFGPGTRLTVT.

The CDR3: CASSPLASTGELFF. The DNA of the CDR3 is TGTGCCAGCAGCCCCTTAGCGTCGACCGGGGAGCTGTTTTTT. V usage is TRBV3-1 (or the pseudogene TRBV3-2) and J usage is TRBJ2-2; the D gene is possibly TRBD2 (5 bases). Trimming cost V 4 bases and J 5 bases, with 11 bases left between them. Per germline, CDR1 LGHDT and CDR2 YNNKEL (reference sequence). This CDR3 is 14 amino acids long.

The V and J genes are TRBV9 and TRBJ2-2, with D perhaps matching TRBD2 (6 bases). There are 14 residues in the CDR3. Per the germline V gene, CDR1 is SGDLS and CDR2 is YYNGEE. V dropped 7 bases and J dropped 0 bases, with 10 bases sitting between them. Here the CDR3 reads CASEGGANTGELFF. CDR3 bases: TGTGCCAGCGAGGGCGGGGCGAACACCGGGGAGCTGTTTTTT.

The chain uses TRBV5-1 and TRBJ1-4, with TRBD1 matching 8 bases. This CDR3 spans 17 amino acids. Germline loops: CDR1 SGHRS, CDR2 YFSETQ. Trimming removed 0 bases from V and 7 bases from J; junction bases left unmatched: 11. CDR3 coding DNA: TGCGCCAGCAGCTTGGAAAGACAGGGGAGGCGAGGTGAAAAACTGTTTTTT. Translation: CASSLERQGRRGEKLFF.

The V and J genes are TRBV19 and TRBJ1-4; D is possibly TRBD1 (6 bases). Trimming left V 4 bases short and J 0 bases short, with 12 bases between. There are 16 residues in the CDR3. Germline V gives CDR1 LNHDA, CDR2 SQIVND (reference sequence). The chain's CDR3 is CASSRQAIATNEKLFF. CDR3 in DNA: TGTGCCAGTAGTAGACAGGCAATAGCAACTAATGAAAAACTGTTTTTT.